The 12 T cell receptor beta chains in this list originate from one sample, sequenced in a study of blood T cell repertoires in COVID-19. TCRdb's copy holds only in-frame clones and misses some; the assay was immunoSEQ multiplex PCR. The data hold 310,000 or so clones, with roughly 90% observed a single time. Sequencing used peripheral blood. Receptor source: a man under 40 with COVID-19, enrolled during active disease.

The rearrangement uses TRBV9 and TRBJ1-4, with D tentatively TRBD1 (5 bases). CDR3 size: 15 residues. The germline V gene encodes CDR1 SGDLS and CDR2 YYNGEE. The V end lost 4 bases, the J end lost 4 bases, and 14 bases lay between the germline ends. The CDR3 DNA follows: TGTGCCAGCAGCATCAGACGGGACTTTAATGAAAAACTGTTTTTT. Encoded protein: CASSIRRDFNEKLFF.

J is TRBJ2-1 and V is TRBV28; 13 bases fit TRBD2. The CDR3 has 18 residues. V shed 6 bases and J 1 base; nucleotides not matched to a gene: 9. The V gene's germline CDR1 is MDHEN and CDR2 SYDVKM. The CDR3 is CASSGTSGTSWSYNEQFF. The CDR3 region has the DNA TGTGCCAGCAGCGGGACTAGCGGGACAAGTTGGTCCTACAATGAGCAGTTCTTC.

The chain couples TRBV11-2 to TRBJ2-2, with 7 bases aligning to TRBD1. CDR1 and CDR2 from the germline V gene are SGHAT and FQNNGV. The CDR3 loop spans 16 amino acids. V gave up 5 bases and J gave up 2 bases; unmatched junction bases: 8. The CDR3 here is CASSLAGTANTGELFF. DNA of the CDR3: TGTGCCAGCAGCCTTGCCGGGACAGCTAACACCGGGGAGCTGTTTTTT.

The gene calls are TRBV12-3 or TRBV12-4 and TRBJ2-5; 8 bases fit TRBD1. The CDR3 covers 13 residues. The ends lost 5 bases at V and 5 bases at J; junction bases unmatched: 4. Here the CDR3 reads CASSRTGSETQYF. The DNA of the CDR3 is TGTGCCAGCAGTCGGACAGGGAGCGAGACCCAGTACTTC.

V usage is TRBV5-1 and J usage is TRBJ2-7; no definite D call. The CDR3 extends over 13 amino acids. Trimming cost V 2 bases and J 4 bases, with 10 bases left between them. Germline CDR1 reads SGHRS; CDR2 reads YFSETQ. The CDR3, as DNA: TGCGCCAGCAGCTTAACCCTCCAGTACGAGCAGTACTTC. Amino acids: CASSLTLQYEQYF.

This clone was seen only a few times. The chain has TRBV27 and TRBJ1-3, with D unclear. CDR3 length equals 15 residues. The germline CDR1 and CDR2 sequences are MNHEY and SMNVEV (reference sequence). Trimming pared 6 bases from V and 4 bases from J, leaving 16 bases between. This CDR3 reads CASSFSSLGGNTIYF. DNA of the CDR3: TGTGCCAGCAGCTTTTCGAGTTTGGGCGGAAACACCATATATTTT.

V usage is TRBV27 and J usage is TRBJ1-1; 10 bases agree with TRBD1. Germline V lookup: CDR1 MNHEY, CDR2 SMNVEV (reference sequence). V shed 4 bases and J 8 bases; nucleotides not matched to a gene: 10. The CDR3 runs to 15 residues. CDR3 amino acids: CASSSMTGGFLEAFF. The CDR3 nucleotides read TGTGCCAGCAGTTCGATGACAGGGGGCTTTTTGGAAGCTTTCTTT.

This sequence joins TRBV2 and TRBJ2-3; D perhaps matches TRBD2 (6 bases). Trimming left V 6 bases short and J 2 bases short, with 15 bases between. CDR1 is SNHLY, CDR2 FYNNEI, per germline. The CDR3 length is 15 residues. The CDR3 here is CASRKLAAITDTQYF. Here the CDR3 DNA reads TGTGCCAGCAGGAAATTAGCGGCCATCACAGATACGCAGTATTTT.

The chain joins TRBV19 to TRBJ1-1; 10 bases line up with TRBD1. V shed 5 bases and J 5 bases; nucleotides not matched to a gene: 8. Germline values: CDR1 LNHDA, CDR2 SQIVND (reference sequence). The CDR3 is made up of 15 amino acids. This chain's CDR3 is CASSATTGGWTEAFF. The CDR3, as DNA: TGTGCCAGTAGTGCTACGACAGGGGGCTGGACTGAAGCTTTCTTT.

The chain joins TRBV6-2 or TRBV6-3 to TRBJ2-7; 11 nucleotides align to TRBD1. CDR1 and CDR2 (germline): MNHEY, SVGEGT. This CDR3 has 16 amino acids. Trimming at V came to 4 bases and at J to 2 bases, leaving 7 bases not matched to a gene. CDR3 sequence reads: CASSWARDRGAYEQYF. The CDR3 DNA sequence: TGTGCCAGCAGTTGGGCTCGGGACAGGGGGGCCTACGAGCAGTACTTC.

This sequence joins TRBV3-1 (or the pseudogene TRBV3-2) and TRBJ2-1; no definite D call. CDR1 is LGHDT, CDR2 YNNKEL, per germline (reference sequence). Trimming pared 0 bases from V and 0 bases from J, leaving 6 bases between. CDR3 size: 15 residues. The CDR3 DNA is TGTGCCAGCAGCCAAGACTTTAGCTCCTACAATGAGCAGTTCTTC. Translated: CASSQDFSSYNEQFF.

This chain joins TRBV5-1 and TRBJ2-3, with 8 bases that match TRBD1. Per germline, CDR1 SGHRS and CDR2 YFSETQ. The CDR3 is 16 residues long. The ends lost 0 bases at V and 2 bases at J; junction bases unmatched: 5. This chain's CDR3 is CASSLVGQGYTDTQYF. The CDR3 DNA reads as TGCGCCAGCAGCTTGGTTGGACAGGGATACACAGATACGCAGTATTTT. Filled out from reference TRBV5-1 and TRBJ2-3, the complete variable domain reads KAGVTQTPRYLIKTRGQQVTLSCSPISGHRSVSWYQQTPGQGLQFLFEYFSETQRNKGNFPGRFSGRQFSNSRSEMNVSTLELGDSALYLCASSLVGQGYTDTQYFGPGTRLTVL.